Below, 23 T cell receptor beta chains from the same sample are listed, as sequenced in a study of technical replicates of blood from several donors. Libraries were prepared by immunoSEQ multiplex PCR; TCRdb keeps only in-frame clonotypes and omits some of them. The data hold around 83,000 clones, with approximately 94% observed a single time. Sequencing was performed on T cells isolated from PBMCs. All receptors derive from a human donor in good health.

This clone was detected once. The rearrangement uses TRBV14 and TRBJ1-1, with 9 bases that match TRBD1. This CDR3 comprises 14 residues. From germline, CDR1 is SGHDN and CDR2 FVKESK. V lost 3 bases to trimming and J lost 12 bases; unmatched junction nucleotides: 11. This chain's CDR3 is CASSQPGTGTVTFF. Here the CDR3 DNA reads TGTGCCAGCAGCCAGCCCGGGACAGGGACTGTGACTTTCTTT.

V is TRBV2 and J is TRBJ2-7; 12 positions agree with TRBD2. CDR3 length equals 14 residues. Germline lookup yields CDR1 SNHLY and CDR2 FYNNEI. V was pared by 7 bases and J by 4 bases, with 5 bases of the junction left unmatched. CDR3 sequence: CASIGTSGYYEQYF. CDR3 in DNA: TGTGCCAGCATTGGGACTAGCGGGTATTACGAGCAGTACTTC. Variable domain in full (rest from reference TRBV2 and TRBJ2-7): EPEVTQTPSHQVTQMGQEVILRCVPISNHLYFYWYRQILGQKVEFLVSFYNNEISEKSEIFDDQFSVERPDGSNFTLKIRSTKLEDSAMYFCASIGTSGYYEQYFGPGTRLTVT.

CDR3 loop: CASSRTYEQYF. The DNA for the CDR3 is TGTGCCAGCAGCCGTACCTACGAGCAGTACTTC. V is TRBV13 and J is TRBJ2-7; D gene uncertain. V was cut by 5 bases and J by 2 bases, with 4 bases left in between. The CDR3 consists of 11 residues. CDR1 is PRHDT, CDR2 FYEKMQ, per germline (reference sequence).

This clone was seen more than once but under ten times. This chain connects TRBV27 to TRBJ2-1; 9 bases match TRBD1. This CDR3 contains 13 residues. V lost 8 bases to trimming and J lost 8 bases; unmatched junction nucleotides: 7. CDR1 and CDR2 from the germline V gene are MNHEY and SMNVEV (reference sequence). The CDR3 spells CASRDRVFHEQFF. CDR3 in DNA: TGTGCCAGCCGGGACAGGGTTTTTCATGAGCAGTTCTTC.

The chain has TRBV19 and TRBJ2-5; D gene uncertain. This CDR3 contains 14 residues. Trimming cost V 1 base and J 5 bases, with 11 bases left between them. Germline CDR1 reads LNHDA; CDR2 reads SQIVND (reference sequence). As DNA, the CDR3 is TGTGCCAGTAGTATAGGGAGAGCCGAGGAGACCCAGTACTTC. Protein product: CASSIGRAEETQYF.

The chain carries TRBV7-6 and TRBJ2-3; TRBD2 aligns across 9 bases. Germline loops: CDR1 SGHVS, CDR2 FNYEAQ. Trimming took 4 bases from V and 2 from J; bases not matched to a gene: 7. CDR3 length: 16 residues. CDR3 region: CASSSSSGTYTDTQYF. CDR3 sequence (DNA): TGTGCCAGCAGCTCCTCTAGCGGGACATACACAGATACGCAGTATTTT.

This chain connects TRBV5-6 to TRBJ1-2, with D uncertain. V lost 0 bases and J 8 bases, leaving 11 bases between the germline ends. There are 13 residues in the CDR3. The germline V gene encodes CDR1 SGHDT and CDR2 YYEEEE. CDR3 DNA sequence: TGTGCCAGCAGCTTGGGAGGGAATTTCGGCTACACCTTC. Its protein is CASSLGGNFGYTF.

This clone was found once. The rearrangement joins TRBV28 to TRBJ1-1; D is unclear. The CDR3 has 17 amino acids. Per the germline V gene, CDR1 is MDHEN and CDR2 is SYDVKM. V was pared by 8 bases and J by 0 bases, with 22 bases between. The chain's CDR3 is CASYEVKGDLMNTEAFF. The DNA for the CDR3 is TGTGCCAGCTATGAAGTGAAGGGAGACCTCATGAACACTGAAGCTTTCTTT. The full variable domain, with the rest looked up from reference TRBV28 and TRBJ1-1, is DVKVTQSSRYLVKRTGEKVFLECVQDMDHENMFWYRQDPGLGLRLIYFSYDVKMKEKGDIPEGYSVSREKKERFSLILESASTNQTSMYLCASYEVKGDLMNTEAFFGQGTRLTVV.

V usage is TRBV4-1 and J usage is TRBJ2-1; 13 nucleotides line up with TRBD2. The CDR3 has 15 residues. CDR1 and CDR2 (germline): MGHRA, YSYEKL. V gave up 1 base and J gave up 7 bases; unmatched junction bases: 1. As DNA, the CDR3 is TGCGCCAGCAGCCAAGGGACTAGCGGGAGTAATGAGCAGTTCTTC. Translating gives CASSQGTSGSNEQFF.

J is TRBJ2-2 and V is TRBV7-6, with TRBD2 matching over 8 bases. Trimming removed 5 bases from V and 5 bases from J; junction bases left unmatched: 13. The CDR3 is 17 residues long. Germline values: CDR1 SGHVS, CDR2 FNYEAQ. The CDR3 reads CASSPSPRLASTGELFF. In DNA form, the CDR3 reads TGTGCCAGCAGCCCCTCCCCCCGACTAGCGAGTACCGGGGAGCTGTTTTTT.

The chain links TRBV27 to TRBJ2-2; 11 positions agree with TRBD2. The CDR3 consists of 18 residues. Looked up from germline, CDR1 is MNHEY and CDR2 is SMNVEV (reference sequence). After removal of 2 bases from V and 5 bases from J, the junction contained 10 bases not matched to a gene. Here the CDR3 reads CASSLGLAGGGGTGELFF. Here the CDR3 DNA reads TGTGCCAGCAGTTTAGGTCTAGCGGGAGGAGGAGGGACCGGGGAGCTGTTTTTT.

The CDR3: CASSSQGVETQYF. For the CDR3, the DNA is TGTGCCAGCTCATCCCAGGGTGTAGAGACCCAGTACTTC. The chain couples TRBV18 to TRBJ2-5; tentative D call: TRBD1 (5 bases). Germline V gene data show CDR1 as KGHSH and CDR2 as LQKENI. Trimming removed 5 bases at V and 4 bases at J, with 11 bases between. The CDR3 spans 13 residues.

The chain recombines TRBV9 with TRBJ2-7; TRBD2 matches at 12 bases. With V trimmed by 2 bases and J by 2 bases, 11 bases remained unmatched. This CDR3 contains 18 residues. Germline loops: CDR1 SGDLS, CDR2 YYNGEE. Here the CDR3 reads CASSVRLAGEEDPYEQYF. The CDR3 bases are TGTGCCAGCAGCGTCCGACTAGCGGGAGAGGAGGACCCCTACGAGCAGTACTTC.

This clone was observed once. The chain employs TRBV6-5 and TRBJ2-7; 8 bases map to TRBD2. This CDR3 comprises 15 residues. Per the germline V gene, CDR1 is MNHEY and CDR2 is SVGAGI. The V gene end was trimmed by 5 bases and the J gene end by 2 bases; junction bases not matched to a gene: 8. The CDR3 loop is CASSLGLAVTYEQYF. The DNA for the CDR3 is TGTGCCAGCAGTCTCGGACTAGCAGTTACCTACGAGCAGTACTTC.

The J gene is TRBJ2-5, the V gene TRBV11-3; 8 bases line up with TRBD2. V lost 2 bases and J lost 4; bases outside the gene matches: 3. Per the germline V gene, CDR1 is SGHNT and CDR2 is YENEEA. CDR3 length: 14 amino acids. The CDR3 spells CASSLTGGGETQYF. Written as DNA, the CDR3 is TGTGCCAGCAGCTTAACGGGAGGGGGAGAGACCCAGTACTTC.

This sequence joins TRBV28 and TRBJ1-5; possible D gene TRBD1, 6 bases. Trimming shortened V by 8 bases and J by 5 bases, and 19 bases separated the two germline ends. This CDR3 comprises 15 residues. The germline V gene has CDR1 MDHEN and CDR2 SYDVKM. The CDR3 here is CASAGQDRTDQPQHF. CDR3 bases: TGTGCCAGCGCAGGACAAGACAGGACTGATCAGCCCCAGCATTTT.

V is TRBV29-1 and J is TRBJ2-4, with D uncertain. From germline, CDR1 is SQVTM and CDR2 ANQGSEA. The CDR3 is made up of 14 amino acids. The germline V and J ends were trimmed by 0 bases and 7 bases, with 13 bases remaining between them. The CDR3 is CSVEDQVLLNIQYF. As DNA, the CDR3 is TGCAGCGTTGAAGATCAGGTGCTGCTTAACATTCAGTACTTC.

The chain links TRBV19 to TRBJ2-1; possible D gene TRBD1, 6 bases. There are 14 residues in the CDR3. Germline CDR1 reads LNHDA; CDR2 reads SQIVND (reference sequence). V shed 7 bases and J shed 7 bases, with 17 bases lying between them. For the CDR3, the DNA is TGTGCCAGTACCGAACAGGGTAAGATGAATGAGCAGTTCTTC. It specifies CASTEQGKMNEQFF.

This clone showed up just once. V usage is TRBV2 and J usage is TRBJ2-7; tentatively, D is TRBD1 (5 bases). The V and J ends lost 5 bases and 4 bases respectively, with 9 bases between them. Germline-derived CDR1 and CDR2 are SNHLY and FYNNEI. CDR3 length: 12 amino acids. The CDR3 loop reads CASSRRQYEQYF. DNA of the CDR3: TGTGCCAGCAGTAGGAGACAGTACGAGCAGTACTTC. Full variable domain (rest looked up from reference TRBV2 and TRBJ2-7): EPEVTQTPSHQVTQMGQEVILRCVPISNHLYFYWYRQILGQKVEFLVSFYNNEISEKSEIFDDQFSVERPDGSNFTLKIRSTKLEDSAMYFCASSRRQYEQYFGPGTRLTVT.

This rearrangement joins TRBV5-1 to TRBJ1-1; D might be TRBD1 (6 bases). Per the germline V gene, CDR1 is SGHRS and CDR2 is YFSETQ. CDR3 size: 16 residues. With 0 bases removed from V and 0 bases from J, the gap between germline ends came to 12 bases. The CDR3 DNA reads as TGCGCCAGCAGCTTGGAAGCGACAGGACTGAACACTGAAGCTTTCTTT. Translated, it gives CASSLEATGLNTEAFF.

The chain joins TRBV12-5 to TRBJ1-1; unclear D gene. Between the trimmed V and J ends, which lost 1 base and 1 base, there was a span of 10 bases. This CDR3 spans 15 amino acids. Germline V gene data show CDR1 as LGHNT and CDR2 as FRNRAP. CDR3 nucleotide sequence: TGTGCTAGTGGTTTGGGTGGAGTTTCGAACACTGAAGCTTTCTTT. It yields the protein CASGLGGVSNTEAFF.

V gene TRBV6-1 combines with J gene TRBJ2-7; 10 bases are shared with TRBD1. The CDR3 consists of 15 residues. After removal of 6 bases from V and 6 bases from J, the junction contained 11 bases not matched to a gene. CDR1 MNHNS and CDR2 SASEGT come from the germline V gene. The CDR3 loop reads CASRSPRDRGFEQYF. For the CDR3, the DNA is TGTGCCAGCAGGTCTCCCCGGGACAGGGGCTTCGAGCAGTACTTC.

This clone was seen once. CDR3 region: CASSQGVWEKLFF. CDR3 in DNA: TGCGCCAGCAGCCAAGGCGTCTGGGAAAAACTGTTTTTT. V usage is TRBV4-1 and J usage is TRBJ1-4, with D hard to call. This CDR3 contains 13 residues. The V and J ends lost 1 base and 8 bases respectively, with 8 bases between them. The V gene's germline CDR1 is MGHRA and CDR2 YSYEKL.